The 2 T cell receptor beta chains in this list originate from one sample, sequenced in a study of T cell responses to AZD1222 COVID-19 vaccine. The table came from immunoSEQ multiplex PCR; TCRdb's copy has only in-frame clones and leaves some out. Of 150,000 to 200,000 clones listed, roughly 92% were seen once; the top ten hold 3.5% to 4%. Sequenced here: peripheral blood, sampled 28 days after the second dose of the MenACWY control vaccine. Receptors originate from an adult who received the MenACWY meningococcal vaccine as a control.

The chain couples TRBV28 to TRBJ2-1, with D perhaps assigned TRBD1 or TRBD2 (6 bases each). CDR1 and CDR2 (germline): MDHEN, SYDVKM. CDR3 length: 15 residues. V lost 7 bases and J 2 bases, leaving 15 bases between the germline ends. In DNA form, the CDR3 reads TGTGCCAGCAAAAGGAGGGACATCCCCTACAATGAGCAGTTCTTC. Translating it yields CASKRRDIPYNEQFF.

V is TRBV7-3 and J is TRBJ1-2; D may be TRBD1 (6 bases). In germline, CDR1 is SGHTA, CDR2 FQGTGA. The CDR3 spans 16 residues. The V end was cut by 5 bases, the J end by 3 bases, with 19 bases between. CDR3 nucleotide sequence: TGTGCCAGCAGCACCGGGGGGCAAGGGTCTTACTATGGCTACACCTTC. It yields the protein CASSTGGQGSYYGYTF.